These T cell receptor beta chains were read from a single sample in a study of shared clonotypes between healthy human individuals. The repertoire was sequenced with immunoSEQ multiplex PCR; TCRdb's copy has only in-frame clones and lacks some. The table shows approximately 1.9 million clones, with roughly 93% occurring only once. Sequences were obtained from naive CD8+ T cells from PBMCs. These receptors were collected from a young man in good health. Some clones in this sample may be carry-over from other donors' samples. CDR3s include the opening cysteine and the closing phenylalanine or tryptophan.

len | j_gene | v_gene | CDR3aa
15 | TRBJ1-4 | TRBV9 | CASSVSGTEGEKLFF
13 | TRBJ1-2 | TRBV19 | CASRLRDNDGYTF
13 | TRBJ1-1 | TRBV13 | CASSSRPNTEAFF
12 | TRBJ2-5 | TRBV9 | CASSGLGETQYF
12 | TRBJ1-2 | TRBV27 | CASSGGLGGYTF
17 | TRBJ1-3 | TRBV4-1 | CASSQALLGGTGNTIYF
16 | TRBJ2-7 | TRBV7-9 | CASSLSPQGDPYEQYF
14 | TRBJ1-1 | TRBV4-2 | CASSQEGRHTEAFF
14 | TRBJ2-5 | TRBV27 | CASSVLAFPETQYF
14 | TRBJ2-7 | TRBV9 | CASSVDQGAYEQYF
16 | TRBJ1-2 | TRBV7-9 | CASSSTAGTEAYGYTF
16 | TRBJ2-1 | TRBV6-5 | CASSYSVGETYNEQFF
13 | TRBJ1-2 | TRBV5-1 | CASTERGNYGYTF
14 | TRBJ2-5 | TRBV28 | CASSLWGMEETQYF
13 | TRBJ1-1 | TRBV27 | CASSLSRGTEAFF
15 | TRBJ2-2 | TRBV15 | CATSRVERTTGELFF
14 | TRBJ1-1 | TRBV7-6 | CASTLDGRNTEAFF
13 | TRBJ1-2 | TRBV29-1 | CSVEVRGNYGYTF
17 | TRBJ2-3 | TRBV10-3 | CAISEPGASASTDTQYF
12 | TRBJ2-1 | TRBV7-9 | CASNLYGLEQFF
14 | TRBJ1-1 | TRBV27 | CASSLGRTGAEAFF
13 | TRBJ2-7 | TRBV28 | CASSYRSSYEQYF
14 | TRBJ2-7 | TRBV28 | CASSLGQSSYEQYF
14 | TRBJ1-1 | TRBV27 | CASGAVGMNTEAFF
14 | TRBJ2-2 | TRBV19 | CASSLGQGHGELFF
14 | TRBJ2-3 | TRBV27 | CASSLWRGTDTQYF
15 | TRBJ1-2 | TRBV4-2 | CASSPADLTNYGYTF
15 | TRBJ2-2 | TRBV28 | CASSSPDGYTGELFF
15 | TRBJ2-2 | TRBV10-3 | CAISSGTSKAGELFF
16 | TRBJ2-5 | TRBV7-9 | CASSLVISWAQETQYF
15 | TRBJ1-2 | TRBV13 | CASSASGTANYGYTF
13 | TRBJ1-1 | TRBV11-3 | CASSHRGSTEAFF
15 | TRBJ2-7 | TRBV6-5 | CASSYSGGTADEQYF
15 | TRBJ1-1 | TRBV7-6 | CASSPRQGLNTEAFF
13 | TRBJ1-5 | TRBV7-9 | CASTSSWVQPQHF